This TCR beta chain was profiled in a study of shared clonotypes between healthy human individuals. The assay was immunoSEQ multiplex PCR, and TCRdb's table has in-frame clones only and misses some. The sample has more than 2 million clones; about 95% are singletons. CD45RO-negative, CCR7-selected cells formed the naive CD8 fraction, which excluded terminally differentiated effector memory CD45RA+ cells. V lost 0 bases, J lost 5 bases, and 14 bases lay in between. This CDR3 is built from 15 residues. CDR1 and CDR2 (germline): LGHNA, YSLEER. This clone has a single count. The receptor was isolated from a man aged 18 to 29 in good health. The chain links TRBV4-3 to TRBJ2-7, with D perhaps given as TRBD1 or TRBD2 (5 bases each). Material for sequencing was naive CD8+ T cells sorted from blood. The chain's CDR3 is CASSQDMTEGHEQYF. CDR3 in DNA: TGCGCCAGCAGCCAAGATATGACAGAGGGCCACGAGCAGTACTTC.